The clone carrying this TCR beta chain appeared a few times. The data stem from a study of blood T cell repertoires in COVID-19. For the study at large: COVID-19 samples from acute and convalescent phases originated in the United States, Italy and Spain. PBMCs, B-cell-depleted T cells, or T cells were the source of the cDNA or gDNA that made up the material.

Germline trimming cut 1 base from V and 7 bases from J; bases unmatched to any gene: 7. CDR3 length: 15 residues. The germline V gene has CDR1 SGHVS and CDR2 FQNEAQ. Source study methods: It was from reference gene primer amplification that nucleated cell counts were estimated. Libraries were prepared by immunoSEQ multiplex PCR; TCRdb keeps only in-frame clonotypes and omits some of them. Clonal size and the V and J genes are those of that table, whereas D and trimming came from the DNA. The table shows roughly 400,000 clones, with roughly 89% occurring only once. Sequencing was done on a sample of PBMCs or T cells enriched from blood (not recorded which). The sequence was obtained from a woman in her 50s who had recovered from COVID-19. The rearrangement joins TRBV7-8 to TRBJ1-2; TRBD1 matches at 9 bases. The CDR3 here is CASSLVGQGSGGYTF. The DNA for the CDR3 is TGTGCCAGCAGCTTAGTGGGACAGGGCTCGGGTGGCTACACCTTC.